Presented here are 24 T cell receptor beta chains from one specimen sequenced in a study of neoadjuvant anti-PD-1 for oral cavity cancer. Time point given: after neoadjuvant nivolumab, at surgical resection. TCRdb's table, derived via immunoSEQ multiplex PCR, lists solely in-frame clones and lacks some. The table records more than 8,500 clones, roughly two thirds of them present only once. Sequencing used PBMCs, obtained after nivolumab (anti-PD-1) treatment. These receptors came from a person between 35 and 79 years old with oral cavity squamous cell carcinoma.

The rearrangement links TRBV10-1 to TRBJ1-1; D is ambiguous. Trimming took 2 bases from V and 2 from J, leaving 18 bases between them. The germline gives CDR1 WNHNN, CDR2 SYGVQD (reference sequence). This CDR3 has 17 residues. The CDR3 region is CASSEVVSAPKNTEAFF. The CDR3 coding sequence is TGCGCCAGCAGTGAGGTCGTGTCGGCCCCAAAAAACACTGAAGCTTTCTTT.

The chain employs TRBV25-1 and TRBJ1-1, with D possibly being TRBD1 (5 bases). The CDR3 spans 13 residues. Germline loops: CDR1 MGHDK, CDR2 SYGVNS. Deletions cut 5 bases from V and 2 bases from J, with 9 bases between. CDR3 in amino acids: CASSYRYNTEAFF. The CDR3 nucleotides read TGTGCCAGCAGTTACAGGTACAACACTGAAGCTTTCTTT.

CDR3: CASSQMGSEKLFF. The CDR3, as DNA: TGCGCCAGCAGCCAAATGGGGTCTGAAAAACTGTTTTTT. The gene calls are TRBV4-1 and TRBJ1-4; D is ambiguous. Germline CDR1 and CDR2: MGHRA and YSYEKL. The germline V and J ends were trimmed by 2 bases and 7 bases, with 8 bases remaining between them. The CDR3 contains 13 residues.

This chain's CDR3 is CASSGGHLNTEAFF. The CDR3, as DNA: TGCGCCAGCAGCGGGGGACATTTGAACACTGAAGCTTTCTTT. The chain has TRBV5-1 and TRBJ1-1; D is possibly TRBD1 (6 bases). This CDR3 comprises 14 residues. Trimming removed 4 bases from V and 0 bases from J, with 10 bases in between. From germline, CDR1 is SGHRS and CDR2 YFSETQ.

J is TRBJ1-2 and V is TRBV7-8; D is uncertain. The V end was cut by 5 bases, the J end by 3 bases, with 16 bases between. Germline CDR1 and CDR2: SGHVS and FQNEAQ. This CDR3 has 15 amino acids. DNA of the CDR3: TGTGCCAGCAGCCTGGTATCAAGGGTAGACTATGGCTACACCTTC. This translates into CASSLVSRVDYGYTF.

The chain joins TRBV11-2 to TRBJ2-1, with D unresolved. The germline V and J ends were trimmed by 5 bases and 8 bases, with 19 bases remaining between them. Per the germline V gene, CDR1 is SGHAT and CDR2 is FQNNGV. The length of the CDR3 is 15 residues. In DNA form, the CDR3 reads TGTGCCAGCAGCCGTAGTAGCACGGGTCTCGATGAGCAGTTCTTC. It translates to CASSRSSTGLDEQFF. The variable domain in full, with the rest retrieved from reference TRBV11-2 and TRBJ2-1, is EAGVAQSPRYKIIEKRQSVAFWCNPISGHATLYWYQQILGQGPKLLIQFQNNGVVDDSQLPKDRFSAERLKGVDSTLKIQPAKLEDSAVYLCASSRSSTGLDEQFFGPGTRLTVL.

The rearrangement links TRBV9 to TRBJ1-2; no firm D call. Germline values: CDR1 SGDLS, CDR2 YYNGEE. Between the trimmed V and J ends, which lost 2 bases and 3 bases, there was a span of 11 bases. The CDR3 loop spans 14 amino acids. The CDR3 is CASSVDSGDYGYTF. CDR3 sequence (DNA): TGTGCCAGCAGCGTGGACTCCGGAGACTATGGCTACACCTTC.

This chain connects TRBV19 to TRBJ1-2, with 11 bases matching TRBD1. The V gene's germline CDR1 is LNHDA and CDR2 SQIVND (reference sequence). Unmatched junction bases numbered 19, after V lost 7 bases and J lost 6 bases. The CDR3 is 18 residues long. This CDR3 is CASNHIPGQGADGHGYTF. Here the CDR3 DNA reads TGTGCCAGTAACCATATACCCGGACAGGGGGCGGATGGGCATGGCTACACCTTC.

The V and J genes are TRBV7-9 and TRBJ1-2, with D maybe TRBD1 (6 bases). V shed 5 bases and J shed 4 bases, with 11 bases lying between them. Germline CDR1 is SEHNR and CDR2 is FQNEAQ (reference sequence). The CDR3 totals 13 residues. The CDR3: CASSPGQIYGYTF. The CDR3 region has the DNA TGTGCCAGCAGCCCCGGACAGATCTATGGCTACACCTTC.

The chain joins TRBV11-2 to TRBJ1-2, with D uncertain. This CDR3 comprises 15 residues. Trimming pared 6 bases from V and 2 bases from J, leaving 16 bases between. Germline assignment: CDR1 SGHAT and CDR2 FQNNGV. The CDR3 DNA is TGTGCCAGCAGATTACCAGGACGGCTCAACTATGGCTACACCTTC. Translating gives CASRLPGRLNYGYTF. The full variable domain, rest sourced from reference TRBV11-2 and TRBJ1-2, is EAGVAQSPRYKIIEKRQSVAFWCNPISGHATLYWYQQILGQGPKLLIQFQNNGVVDDSQLPKDRFSAERLKGVDSTLKIQPAKLEDSAVYLCASRLPGRLNYGYTFGSGTRLTVV.

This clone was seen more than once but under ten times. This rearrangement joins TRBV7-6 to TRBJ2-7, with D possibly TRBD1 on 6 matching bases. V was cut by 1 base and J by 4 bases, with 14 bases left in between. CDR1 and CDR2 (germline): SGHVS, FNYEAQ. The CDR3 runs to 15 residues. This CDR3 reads CASSLGTGQAYEQYF. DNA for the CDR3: TGTGCCAGCAGCTTAGGAACAGGGCAAGCGTACGAGCAGTACTTC.

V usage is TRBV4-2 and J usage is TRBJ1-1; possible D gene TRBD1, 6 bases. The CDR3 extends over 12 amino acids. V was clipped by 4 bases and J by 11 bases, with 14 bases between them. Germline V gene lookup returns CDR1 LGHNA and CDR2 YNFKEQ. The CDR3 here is CASSRPGGRAFF. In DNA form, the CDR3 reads TGTGCCAGCAGCCGGCCTGGGGGGCGGGCTTTCTTT.

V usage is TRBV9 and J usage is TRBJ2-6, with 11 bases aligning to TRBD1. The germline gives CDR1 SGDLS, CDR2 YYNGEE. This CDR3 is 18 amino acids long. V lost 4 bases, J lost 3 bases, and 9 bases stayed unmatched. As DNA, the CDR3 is TGTGCCAGCAGCTACCGGGACAGGGGGAATAGTGGGGCCAACGTCCTGACTTTC. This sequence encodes CASSYRDRGNSGANVLTF.

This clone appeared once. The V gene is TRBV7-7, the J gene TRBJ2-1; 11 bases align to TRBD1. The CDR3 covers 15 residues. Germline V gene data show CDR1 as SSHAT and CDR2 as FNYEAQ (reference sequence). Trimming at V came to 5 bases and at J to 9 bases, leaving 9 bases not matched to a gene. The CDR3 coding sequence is TGTGCCAGCAGCCCCGGGACAGGGGGGACTGGTGAGCAGTTCTTC. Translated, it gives CASSPGTGGTGEQFF.

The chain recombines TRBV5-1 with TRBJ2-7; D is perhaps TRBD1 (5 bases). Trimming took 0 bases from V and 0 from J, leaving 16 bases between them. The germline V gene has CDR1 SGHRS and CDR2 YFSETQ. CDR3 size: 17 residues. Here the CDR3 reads CASSLGWGLLSSYEQYF. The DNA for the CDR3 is TGCGCCAGCAGCTTGGGGTGGGGCCTCCTAAGCTCCTACGAGCAGTACTTC.

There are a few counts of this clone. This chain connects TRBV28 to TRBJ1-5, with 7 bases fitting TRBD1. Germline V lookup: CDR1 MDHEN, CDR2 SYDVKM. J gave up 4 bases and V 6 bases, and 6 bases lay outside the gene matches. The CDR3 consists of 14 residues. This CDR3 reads CASRQGGGNQPQHF. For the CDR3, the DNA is TGTGCCAGCAGGCAGGGGGGCGGGAATCAGCCCCAGCATTTT.

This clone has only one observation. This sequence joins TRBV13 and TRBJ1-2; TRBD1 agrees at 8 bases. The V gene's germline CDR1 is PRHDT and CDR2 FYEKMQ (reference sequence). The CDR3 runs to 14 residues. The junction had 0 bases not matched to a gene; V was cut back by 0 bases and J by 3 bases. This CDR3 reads CASSLGRGHYGYTF. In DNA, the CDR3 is TGTGCCAGCAGCTTAGGCAGGGGGCACTATGGCTACACCTTC.

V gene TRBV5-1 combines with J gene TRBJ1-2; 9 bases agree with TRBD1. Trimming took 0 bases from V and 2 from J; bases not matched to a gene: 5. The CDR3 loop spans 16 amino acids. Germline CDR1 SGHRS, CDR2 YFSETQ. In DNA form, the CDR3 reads TGCGCCAGCAGCTTGGCCGGGACAGGGCTAAACTATGGCTACACCTTC. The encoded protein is CASSLAGTGLNYGYTF.

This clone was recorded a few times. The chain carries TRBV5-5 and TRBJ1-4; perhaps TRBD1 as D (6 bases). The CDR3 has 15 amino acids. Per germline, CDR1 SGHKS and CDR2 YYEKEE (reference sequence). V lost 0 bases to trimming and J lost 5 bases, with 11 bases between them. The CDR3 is CASSLGDITNEKLFF. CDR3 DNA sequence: TGTGCCAGCAGCTTGGGGGACATCACCAATGAAAAACTGTTTTTT.

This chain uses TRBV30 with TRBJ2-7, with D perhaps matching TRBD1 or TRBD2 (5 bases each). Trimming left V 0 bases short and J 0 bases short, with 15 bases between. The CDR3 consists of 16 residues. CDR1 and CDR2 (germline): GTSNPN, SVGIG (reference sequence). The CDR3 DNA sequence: TGTGCCTGGAGTGTACGGTCGGGACCACTCTCCTACGAGCAGTACTTC. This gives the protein CAWSVRSGPLSYEQYF.

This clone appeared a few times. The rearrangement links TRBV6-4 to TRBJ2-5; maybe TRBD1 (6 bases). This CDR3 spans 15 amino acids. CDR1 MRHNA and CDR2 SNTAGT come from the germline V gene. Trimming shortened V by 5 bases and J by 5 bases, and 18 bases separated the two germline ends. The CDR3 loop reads CASSQELGGMETQYF. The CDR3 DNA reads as TGTGCCAGCAGTCAAGAGCTAGGGGGAATGGAGACCCAGTACTTC.

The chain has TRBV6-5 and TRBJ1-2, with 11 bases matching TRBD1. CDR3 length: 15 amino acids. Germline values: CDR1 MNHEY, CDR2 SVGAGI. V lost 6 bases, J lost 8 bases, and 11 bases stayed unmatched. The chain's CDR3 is CASRGTGGGEWGYTF. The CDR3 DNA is TGTGCCAGCAGGGGGACAGGGGGAGGGGAGTGGGGCTACACCTTC.

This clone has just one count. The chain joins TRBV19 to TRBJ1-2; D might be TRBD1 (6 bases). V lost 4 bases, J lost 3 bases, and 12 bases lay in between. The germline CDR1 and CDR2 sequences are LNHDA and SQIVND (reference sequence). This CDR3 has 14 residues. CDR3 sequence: CASSTEGVHYGYTF. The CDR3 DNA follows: TGTGCCAGTAGTACAGAGGGGGTTCACTATGGCTACACCTTC.

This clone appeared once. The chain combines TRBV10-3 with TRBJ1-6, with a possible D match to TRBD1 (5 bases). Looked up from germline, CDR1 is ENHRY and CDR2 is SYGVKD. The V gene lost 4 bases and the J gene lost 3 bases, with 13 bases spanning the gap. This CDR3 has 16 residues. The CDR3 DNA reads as TGTGCCATCAGTGGGGAGGAGGGGAACTATAATTCACCCCTCCACTTT. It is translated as CAISGEEGNYNSPLHF.